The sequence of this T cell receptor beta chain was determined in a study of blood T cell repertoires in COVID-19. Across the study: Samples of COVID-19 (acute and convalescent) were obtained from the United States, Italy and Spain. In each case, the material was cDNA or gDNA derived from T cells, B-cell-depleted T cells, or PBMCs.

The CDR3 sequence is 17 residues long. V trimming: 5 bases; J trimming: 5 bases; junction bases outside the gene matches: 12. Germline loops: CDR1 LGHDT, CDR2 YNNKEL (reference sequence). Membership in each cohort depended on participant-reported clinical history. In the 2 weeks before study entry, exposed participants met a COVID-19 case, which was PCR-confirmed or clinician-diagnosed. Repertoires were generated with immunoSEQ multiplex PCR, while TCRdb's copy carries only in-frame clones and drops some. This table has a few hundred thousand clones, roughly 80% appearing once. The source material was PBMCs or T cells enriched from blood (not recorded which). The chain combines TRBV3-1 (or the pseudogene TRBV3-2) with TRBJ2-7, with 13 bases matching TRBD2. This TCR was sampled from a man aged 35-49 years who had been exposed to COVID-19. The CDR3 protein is CASSTGGLLAGGDEQYF. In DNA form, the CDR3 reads TGTGCCAGCAGCACAGGGGGGCTACTAGCGGGAGGGGACGAGCAGTACTTC.